The clone carrying this T cell receptor (beta chain) was detected ten times or more. Its target is unknown. From the reads, TCRdb called clonotypes with MiXCR, one entry per CDR3 protein. This sample carries approximately 270,000 distinct CDR3 sequences, roughly 21% of them seen once, and the ten largest clones take approximately 19%. These data belong to a study of T cell repertoires in cytomegalovirus infection. For the study at large: HLA-B-restricted CMV epitopes that are well studied were used alongside recently identified HLA-C-restricted ones. CMV infection together with matching HLA type was indicated by public TCR beta signatures. Findings and limits, study-wide: HLA-C-restricted, CMV-specific TCR beta clonotypes were dominant ex vivo. Identification of carriers of CMV plus the relevant HLA was achieved through cumulative public TCR beta family frequency.

Per the germline V gene, CDR1 is SEHNR and CDR2 is FQNEAQ (reference sequence). CDR3 length: 15 residues. Between the trimmed V and J ends, which lost 4 bases and 3 bases, there was a span of 13 bases. This sequence originates from a human donor in good health (CMV status not recorded). Some clones in this sample may be carry-over from other donors' samples. This specimen consisted of cultured PBMCs, obtained from culture after CMV antigen stimulation. The rearrangement joins TRBV7-9 to TRBJ2-1; D not certain. As DNA, the CDR3 is TGTGCCAGCAGCTCAGGTCTGTTGGGCTACAATGAGCAGTTCTTC. Its translation is CASSSGLLGYNEQFF.